Below, 25 T cell receptor beta chains from the same sample are listed, as sequenced in a study of post-analysis software for immune sequencing data. General study points: Higher frequency in patients than in controls was seen for about five TRBV segments, with TRBV5-6, TRBV5-1 and TRBV20-1 among them.

Their cognate antigens are unknown. Prepared TCR beta cDNA libraries contained unique molecular identifiers. TCRdb re-analysed the PCR reads in MiXCR, keeping a single row per CDR3 protein. The sample holds about 430,000 distinct CDR3 sequences; 35% to 45% are singletons and the top ten take under 9%. Sequencing was carried out using blood. The source of these receptors is a girl aged 2 to 10 with multiple sclerosis.

The genes are TRBV7-6 and TRBJ2-7; 15 bases line up with TRBD2. The ends lost 5 bases at V and 2 bases at J; junction bases unmatched: 10. Germline V gene data show CDR1 as SGHVS and CDR2 as FNYEAQ. The CDR3 covers 18 residues. CDR3 bases: TGTGCCAGCAGCCACGGACTAGCGGGGGGGCTTGGGGCCTACGAGCAGTACTTC. This codes for CASSHGLAGGLGAYEQYF.

V is TRBV13 and J is TRBJ2-3; TRBD2 might be the D (6 bases). Per germline, CDR1 PRHDT and CDR2 FYEKMQ (reference sequence). V lost 5 bases and J 11 bases, leaving 14 bases between the germline ends. The CDR3 has 12 residues. The CDR3 spells CASSPRDFGQYF. CDR3 nucleotide sequence: TGTGCCAGCAGCCCCCGGGACTTCGGGCAGTATTTT.

The sample holds a few counts of this clonotype. The chain joins TRBV29-1 to TRBJ2-3; D call uncertain. This CDR3 has 11 residues. Germline values: CDR1 SQVTM, CDR2 ANQGSEA. Trimming removed 8 bases from V and 5 bases from J, with 11 bases in between. The CDR3 protein is CSIQRQDTQYF. CDR3 DNA: TGCAGCATACAGCGCCAAGATACGCAGTATTTT.

This clonotype was counted only a few times. J is TRBJ2-5 and V is TRBV19, with 7 bases lining up with TRBD1. With V trimmed by 5 bases and J by 2 bases, 14 bases remained unmatched. The CDR3 runs to 17 residues. Looked up from germline, CDR1 is LNHDA and CDR2 is SQIVND (reference sequence). CDR3: CASSPSVGTERQETQYF. In DNA, the CDR3 is TGTGCCAGTAGTCCAAGCGTGGGGACAGAGAGGCAAGAGACCCAGTACTTC.

This chain links TRBV29-1 with TRBJ2-5; TRBD1 is a possible D gene (5 bases). Germline assignment: CDR1 SQVTM and CDR2 ANQGSEA. Trimming shortened V by 4 bases and J by 3 bases, and 9 bases separated the two germline ends. The CDR3 totals 12 residues. In DNA, the CDR3 is TGCAGCGTTGGAGGACAAAAAGAGACCCAGTACTTC. This sequence encodes CSVGGQKETQYF.

This clonotype appeared a few times. This rearrangement joins TRBV15 to TRBJ2-5; D not resolved. The V gene's germline CDR1 is LNHNV and CDR2 YYDKDF (reference sequence). The V and J ends lost 0 bases and 0 bases respectively, with 11 bases between them. The CDR3 is 16 residues long. The CDR3 coding sequence is TGTGCCACCAGCAGAGAGGAAGCGACGTACCAAGAGACCCAGTACTTC. Translation: CATSREEATYQETQYF.

A few counts support this clonotype. The V call is TRBV20-1, the J call TRBJ1-1; D unclear. CDR1 DFQATT and CDR2 SNEGSKA come from the germline V gene (reference sequence). Between the trimmed V and J ends, which lost 3 bases and 0 bases, there was a span of 11 bases. The CDR3 sequence is 14 residues long. Here the CDR3 reads CSASEHPMNTEAFF. DNA for the CDR3: TGCAGTGCTAGTGAACACCCCATGAACACTGAAGCTTTCTTT.

Many counts were recorded for this clonotype. The V and J genes are TRBV29-1 and TRBJ2-1, with TRBD2 identical over 15 bases. The length of the CDR3 is 13 residues. V was pared by 6 bases and J by 6 bases, with 0 bases of the junction left unmatched. CDR1 SQVTM and CDR2 ANQGSEA come from the germline V gene. The CDR3 DNA reads as TGCAGCGTGGGACTAGCGGGGGGCAATGAGCAGTTCTTC. Translating gives CSVGLAGGNEQFF.

V is TRBV7-2 and J is TRBJ2-1; possibly TRBD1 or TRBD2 for D (7 bases each). The germline V and J ends were trimmed by 4 bases and 6 bases, with 16 bases remaining between them. Germline CDR1 SGHTA, CDR2 FQGNSA. The CDR3 runs 15 residues. CDR3 nucleotide sequence: TGTGCCAGCAGCTATCAGGGGGGGCGGGGCAATGAGCAGTTCTTC. Protein product: CASSYQGGRGNEQFF.

The chain combines TRBV15 with TRBJ1-4, with D hard to call. This CDR3 region has 15 residues. Germline V gives CDR1 LNHNV, CDR2 YYDKDF (reference sequence). V lost 1 base and J 8 bases, leaving 14 bases between the germline ends. CDR3 DNA sequence: TGTGCCACCAGCAGAGTAGGGAGGAGTGACGAAAAACTGTTTTTT. Encoded protein: CATSRVGRSDEKLFF. The variable domain in full, completed from reference TRBV15 and TRBJ1-4, reads DAMVIQNPRYQVTQFGKPVTLSCSQTLNHNVMYWYQQKSSQAPKLLFHYYDKDFNNEADTPDNFQSRRPNTSFCFLDIRSPGLGDTAMYLCATSRVGRSDEKLFFGSGTQLSVL.

This clonotype was counted between two and nine times. The chain couples TRBV14 to TRBJ1-5; possible D gene TRBD1, 6 bases. From germline, CDR1 is SGHDN and CDR2 FVKESK. V was pared by 5 bases and J by 5 bases, with 10 bases between. The CDR3 is made up of 13 amino acids. The CDR3 loop is CASSEDSDQPQHF. Here the CDR3 DNA reads TGTGCCAGCAGCGAGGACAGTGATCAGCCCCAGCATTTT.

The chain uses TRBV29-1 and TRBJ1-1; D remains unclear. Trimming removed 0 bases at V and 4 bases at J, with 9 bases between. The CDR3 sequence is 13 residues long. In germline, CDR1 is SQVTM, CDR2 ANQGSEA. CDR3 bases: TGCAGCGTTGAAGAATGGCATTCCACTGAAGCTTTCTTT. Protein sequence: CSVEEWHSTEAFF.

The chain carries TRBV7-9 and TRBJ2-7; perhaps TRBD2 as D (5 bases). The CDR3 spans 13 residues. CDR1 SEHNR and CDR2 FQNEAQ come from the germline V gene (reference sequence). V was cut by 5 bases and J by 2 bases, with 10 bases left in between. The chain's CDR3 is CASSRTYPYEQYF. In DNA, the CDR3 is TGTGCCAGCAGCCGGACTTACCCCTACGAGCAGTACTTC.

The J gene is TRBJ2-4, the V gene TRBV29-1; TRBD2 agrees at 10 bases. The tail of the sequence fits TRBJ2-7 better, so the J call may be wrong. Germline V gene lookup returns CDR1 SQVTM and CDR2 ANQGSEA. CDR3 length: 15 amino acids. The CDR3 DNA reads as TGCAGCGTTGAAGGGGTAGCGGGGGGTGGATCCGAGCAGTACTTC. Its protein is CSVEGVAGGGSEQYF.

This rearrangement joins TRBV9 to TRBJ2-5; the D call may be TRBD1 or TRBD2 (5 bases each). CDR3 length: 15 residues. CDR1 and CDR2 from the germline V gene are SGDLS and YYNGEE. Trimming removed 0 bases from V and 5 bases from J, with 14 bases in between. The CDR3 bases are TGTGCCAGCAGCGTAGCCGGGGCGCTAGGGGAGACCCAGTACTTC. This translates into CASSVAGALGETQYF.

This clonotype appeared a few times. The chain carries TRBV28 and TRBJ2-3; 9 nucleotides align to TRBD1. Germline CDR1 and CDR2: MDHEN and SYDVKM. V dropped 6 bases and J dropped 4; count of bases not matched to a gene: 8. This CDR3 is 15 amino acids long. CDR3 region: CASSSGTGRSDTQYF. In DNA form, the CDR3 reads TGTGCCAGCAGCTCCGGGACAGGGAGGTCAGATACGCAGTATTTT.

This clonotype appeared a few times. V gene TRBV12-3 or TRBV12-4 combines with J gene TRBJ2-5, with 12 positions matching TRBD2. Losses at the gene ends were 6 bases for V and 5 bases for J; bases not matched to a gene: 7. The CDR3 loop spans 15 amino acids. The CDR3 nucleotides are TGTGCCAGCAGACTCAACGGACTAGCGGGGGAGACCCAGTACTTC. Translating gives CASRLNGLAGETQYF.

This chain connects TRBV19 to TRBJ2-1; 7 nucleotides match TRBD1. With V trimmed by 9 bases and J by 12 bases, 14 bases remained unmatched. Germline CDR1 is LNHDA and CDR2 is SQIVND (reference sequence). The CDR3 is 13 residues long. This CDR3 is CASPRTSQGVQFF. The CDR3 DNA sequence: TGTGCCAGCCCCCGGACATCCCAGGGGGTGCAGTTCTTC.

The CDR3 protein is CASSLLPEGAYNEQFF. In DNA form, the CDR3 reads TGTGCCAGCAGTTTATTACCCGAGGGGGCCTACAATGAGCAGTTCTTC. The chain uses TRBV28 and TRBJ2-1, with D perhaps TRBD1 (6 bases). Germline V gene data show CDR1 as MDHEN and CDR2 as SYDVKM. The V and J ends lost 1 base and 2 bases respectively, with 12 bases between them. The CDR3 is 16 residues long.

The chain uses TRBV5-1 and TRBJ2-6; possible D gene TRBD1, 6 bases. Germline V CDR1 and CDR2: SGHRS, YFSETQ. V lost 0 bases and J 0 bases, leaving 10 bases between the germline ends. The CDR3 totals 17 residues. The CDR3 spells CASSLDTGLSGANVLTF. In DNA form, the CDR3 reads TGCGCCAGCAGCTTGGATACAGGGCTCTCTGGGGCCAACGTCCTGACTTTC.

The chain is built from TRBV11-2 and TRBJ1-5; no reliable D call. Per the germline V gene, CDR1 is SGHAT and CDR2 is FQNNGV. CDR3 length: 14 residues. The V end lost 1 base, the J end lost 8 bases, and 12 bases lay between the germline ends. The CDR3 nucleotides are TGTGCCAGCAGCTTAGGATCGGGGTTGGAGCCCCAGCATTTT. This encodes CASSLGSGLEPQHF.

This chain links TRBV6-2 or TRBV6-3 with TRBJ2-1; maybe TRBD2 (6 bases). The V gene's germline CDR1 is MNHEY and CDR2 SVGEGT. The CDR3 contains 14 residues. Trimming left V 6 bases short and J 4 bases short, with 13 bases between. DNA for the CDR3: TGTGCCAGCAGGACGGGACTGGAATACAATGAGCAGTTCTTC. This encodes CASRTGLEYNEQFF.

The CDR3 DNA is TGTGCCAGCAGCACCCGGACAGGACCCCAAGAGACCCAGTACTTC. It specifies CASSTRTGPQETQYF. This chain joins TRBV11-1 and TRBJ2-5, with 7 bases identical to TRBD1. This CDR3 has 15 amino acids. Germline CDR1 is SGHAT and CDR2 is FQDESV (reference sequence). J was trimmed by 1 base and V by 5 bases; bases with no gene match: 7.

This clonotype has just a few counts. The J gene is TRBJ2-1, the V gene TRBV24-1, with TRBD1 matching 7 bases. Germline V gene sequence: CDR1 KGHDR, CDR2 SFDVKD. V was clipped by 3 bases and J by 4 bases; unmatched bases: 8. The CDR3 totals 16 residues. The CDR3 is CATSDTNRGQYNEQFF. CDR3 coding DNA: TGTGCCACCAGTGATACCAACAGGGGCCAATACAATGAGCAGTTCTTC.

This clonotype came up a few times. The chain links TRBV12-3 or TRBV12-4 to TRBJ1-1; weak D call: TRBD1 (6 bases). CDR3 length equals 15 residues. Deletions cut 4 bases from V and 0 bases from J, with 12 bases between. CDR3 amino acids: CASSYGTNMNTEAFF. For the CDR3, the DNA is TGTGCCAGCAGTTACGGGACAAACATGAACACTGAAGCTTTCTTT.